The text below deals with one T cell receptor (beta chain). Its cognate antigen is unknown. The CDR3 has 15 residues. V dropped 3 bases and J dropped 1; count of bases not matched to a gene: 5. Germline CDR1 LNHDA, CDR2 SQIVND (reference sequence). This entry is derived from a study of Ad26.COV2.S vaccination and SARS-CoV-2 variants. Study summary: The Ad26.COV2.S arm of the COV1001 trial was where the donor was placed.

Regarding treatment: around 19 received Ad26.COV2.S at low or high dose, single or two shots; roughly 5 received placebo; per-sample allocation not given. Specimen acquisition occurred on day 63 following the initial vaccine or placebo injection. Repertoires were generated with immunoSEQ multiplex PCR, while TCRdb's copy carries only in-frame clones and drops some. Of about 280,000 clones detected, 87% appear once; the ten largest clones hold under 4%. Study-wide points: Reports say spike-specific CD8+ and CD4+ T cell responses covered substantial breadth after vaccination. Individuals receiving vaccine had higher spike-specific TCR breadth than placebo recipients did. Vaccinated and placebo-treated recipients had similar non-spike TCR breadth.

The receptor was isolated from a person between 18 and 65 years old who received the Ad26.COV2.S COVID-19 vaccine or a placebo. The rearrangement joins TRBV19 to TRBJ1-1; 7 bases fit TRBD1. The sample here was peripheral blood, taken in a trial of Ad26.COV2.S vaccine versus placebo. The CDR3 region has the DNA TGTGCCAGTAGTATTGAGGGGACAGAGAACACTGAAGCTTTCTTT. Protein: CASSIEGTENTEAFF.